What follows describes a single T cell receptor beta chain. This specimen comes from a study of CD8 T cells in Susac syndrome. Control patients had untreated stable or active relapsing-remitting multiple sclerosis by revised McDonald criteria. FACS was used to enrich TEMRA cells, whereas the CD8+ and CD4+ T cells were obtained by negative isolation. RNA amounts of roughly 0.45 to 1 ug underwent reverse transcription with random hexamers. The method of amplification for TCR beta CDR3 was immunoSEQ multiplex PCR, covering 54 Vbeta and 13 Jbeta. MiXCR, applied by TCRdb to the immunoSEQ multiplex PCR reads, yields one record per CDR3 protein. The sample records about 66,000 distinct CDR3 sequences, about 94% being singletons. The CDR3 runs to 13 residues. The germline V gene encodes CDR1 MNHEY and CDR2 SMNVEV (reference sequence). The germline V and J ends were trimmed by 3 bases and 0 bases, with 6 bases remaining between them.

This TCR came from a human donor with multiple sclerosis. The chain combines TRBV27 with TRBJ2-7; D is ambiguous. Sequencing was carried out using CD8+ T cells from PBMCs. CDR3 protein: CASSFTGSYEQYF. For the CDR3, the DNA is TGTGCCAGCAGTTTTACCGGCTCCTACGAGCAGTACTTC.